Each of the 24 T cell receptor beta chains below was sequenced from the same sample in a study of radiation and T cells in renal cell carcinoma. TCRdb keeps only in-frame clones here, not all; method: immunoSEQ multiplex PCR. The table lists 65,000 or so clones, about 80% of them singletons, with approximately 6.8% in the top ten. Time point reported: blood 4 weeks post-SBRT, at nephrectomy. Stated treatment: 15 Gy SBRT to primary tumor, nephrectomy 4 weeks later. The input for sequencing was blood, taken from a patient whose treatment included radiotherapy and nephrectomy. These receptor sequences come from a man between 60 and 75 years old with renal cell carcinoma.

The rearrangement uses TRBV6-1 and TRBJ1-5; a possible D gene is TRBD1 (5 bases). Trimming left V 4 bases short and J 2 bases short, with 12 bases between. Germline CDR1 and CDR2: MNHNS and SASEGT. The CDR3 totals 15 residues. The CDR3 loop is CASSAAGPRNQPQHF. In DNA form, the CDR3 reads TGTGCCAGCAGTGCGGCGGGGCCGCGCAATCAGCCCCAGCATTTT.

This chain joins TRBV7-2 and TRBJ1-1; 7 nucleotides agree with TRBD1. Trimming at V came to 4 bases and at J to 4 bases, leaving 3 bases not matched to a gene. The V gene's germline CDR1 is SGHTA and CDR2 FQGNSA. This CDR3 has 13 residues. CDR3 nucleotides: TGTGCCAGCAGCTCGGGACAGACCACTGAAGCTTTCTTT. Translating it yields CASSSGQTTEAFF.

This clone was observed a single time. The chain employs TRBV19 and TRBJ2-3; either TRBD1 or TRBD2 may fit D (5 bases each). Germline CDR1 reads LNHDA; CDR2 reads SQIVND (reference sequence). Trimming removed 8 bases at V and 6 bases at J, with 9 bases between. This CDR3 comprises 11 residues. The CDR3 loop reads CASQWGDTQYF. CDR3 sequence (DNA): TGTGCCAGTCAATGGGGGGATACGCAGTATTTT.

The chain has TRBV5-6 and TRBJ2-7, with 7 bases aligning to TRBD2. V was pared by 3 bases and J by 3 bases, with 6 bases of the junction left unmatched. CDR1 and CDR2 from the germline V gene are SGHDT and YYEEEE. This CDR3 contains 14 residues. CDR3: CASSSGDYHYEQYV. The CDR3 DNA follows: TGTGCCAGCAGCTCCGGGGACTACCACTACGAGCAGTACGTC.

Only a few counts were recorded for this clone. The CDR3 sequence is CATSRDPVSSGNTIYF. The DNA of the CDR3 is TGTGCCACCAGCAGAGACCCTGTTAGCTCTGGAAACACCATATATTTT. This rearrangement joins TRBV15 to TRBJ1-3; D is ambiguous. Germline CDR1 LNHNV, CDR2 YYDKDF (reference sequence). V gave up 0 bases and J gave up 0 bases, with 9 bases separating them. The CDR3 has 16 amino acids.

This chain joins TRBV18 and TRBJ2-2, with a tentative D call TRBD2 (5 bases). Germline values: CDR1 KGHSH, CDR2 LQKENI. The CDR3 consists of 13 residues. The V end was cut by 6 bases, the J end by 6 bases, with 11 bases between. In DNA form, the CDR3 reads TGTGCCAGCTCCCAGGAGGTCGCCGGGGAGCTGTTTTTT. This encodes CASSQEVAGELFF.

This rearrangement joins TRBV28 to TRBJ1-2, with a possible D match to TRBD1 (5 bases). V was clipped by 5 bases and J by 1 base, with 11 bases between them. The germline gives CDR1 MDHEN, CDR2 SYDVKM. There are 14 residues in the CDR3. CDR3 sequence reads: CASSPRQFNYGYTF. DNA for the CDR3: TGTGCCAGCAGTCCTCGACAGTTTAACTATGGCTACACCTTC.

V is TRBV6-5 and J is TRBJ2-3; 8 nucleotides line up with TRBD1. The germline V gene has CDR1 MNHEY and CDR2 SVGAGI. Trimming cost V 7 bases and J 1 base; bases outside gene matches: 7. The CDR3 is 15 residues long. The CDR3 DNA follows: TGTGCCAGCACCGATGACAGGGGTGGCACAGATACGCAGTATTTT. Protein: CASTDDRGGTDTQYF.

This clone was detected only once. The chain recombines TRBV9 with TRBJ2-3; 7 bases are a match to TRBD1. The length of the CDR3 is 14 residues. V was clipped by 0 bases and J by 6 bases; unmatched bases: 4. Germline CDR1 and CDR2: SGDLS and YYNGEE. CDR3 DNA: TGTGCCAGCAGCGTAGAGGGGGCTCAGGATACGCAGTATTTT. Residues: CASSVEGAQDTQYF.

The chain links TRBV27 to TRBJ1-1, with D perhaps TRBD1 (5 bases). The V gene lost 6 bases and the J gene lost 1 base, with 6 bases spanning the gap. Germline CDR1 MNHEY, CDR2 SMNVEV (reference sequence). CDR3 length: 12 residues. Here the CDR3 reads CASRGQNTEAFF. CDR3 in DNA: TGTGCCAGCAGGGGGCAGAACACTGAAGCTTTCTTT.

The table lists this clone with a few counts. The gene calls are TRBV7-8 and TRBJ1-2; D is unclear. Germline-derived CDR1 and CDR2 are SGHVS and FQNEAQ. The CDR3 contains 15 residues. The V gene lost 0 bases and the J gene lost 8 bases, with 16 bases spanning the gap. The chain's CDR3 is CASSLAYPQYSGYTF. The CDR3 nucleotides read TGTGCCAGCAGCTTAGCGTACCCCCAGTACTCGGGCTACACCTTC.

The chain recombines TRBV16 with TRBJ2-7, with D tentatively TRBD1 or TRBD2 (5 bases each). CDR3 length equals 18 residues. CDR1 is KGHSY and CDR2 is FQNENV in the germline V gene. The ends were cut back, 0 bases at V and 4 bases at J, with 22 bases in the middle. This CDR3 reads CASSQSVAFGTERYEQYF. Written as DNA, the CDR3 is TGTGCCAGCAGCCAATCTGTAGCGTTCGGGACGGAGAGGTACGAGCAGTACTTC.

The chain couples TRBV5-6 to TRBJ2-3; 9 bases align to TRBD2. The CDR3 length is 16 residues. Germline CDR1 SGHDT, CDR2 YYEEEE. J gave up 4 bases and V 3 bases, and 9 bases lay outside the gene matches. CDR3 region: CASSSPLAGVSDTQYF. Written as DNA, the CDR3 is TGTGCCAGCAGCTCCCCTTTAGCGGGAGTCTCAGATACGCAGTATTTT.

The rearrangement links TRBV19 to TRBJ2-1, with 7 nucleotides matching TRBD2. This CDR3 comprises 14 residues. Germline assignment: CDR1 LNHDA and CDR2 SQIVND (reference sequence). J lost 5 bases, V lost 5 bases, and 6 bases had no gene match. In DNA form, the CDR3 reads TGTGCCAGTAGTCGGGGAGGGGTCCACAATGAGCAGTTCTTC. It codes for CASSRGGVHNEQFF.

This clone was seen only once. CDR3 sequence reads: CASSDGMGDEQFF. The CDR3 DNA is TGTGCCAGCAGTGATGGGATGGGTGATGAGCAGTTCTTC. The chain links TRBV2 to TRBJ2-1, with D uncertain. Germline V gene sequence: CDR1 SNHLY, CDR2 FYNNEI. Trimming removed 3 bases at V and 8 bases at J, with 11 bases between. The CDR3 runs to 13 residues.

This sequence joins TRBV7-9 and TRBJ2-7, with 8 nucleotides matching TRBD1. The J segment lost 0 bases and the V segment lost 5 bases, leaving 3 bases of the junction unmatched. The length of the CDR3 is 14 residues. Germline V gene sequence: CDR1 SEHNR, CDR2 FQNEAQ (reference sequence). For the CDR3, the DNA is TGTGCCAGCAGCACCGACAGGGGCTCCTACGAGCAGTACTTC. Amino acids: CASSTDRGSYEQYF.

This clone was observed a single time. The V and J genes are TRBV30 and TRBJ1-5, with 8 bases fitting TRBD1. The germline gives CDR1 GTSNPN, CDR2 SVGIG (reference sequence). This CDR3 is 13 amino acids long. The junction had 2 bases not matched to a gene; V was cut back by 3 bases and J by 4 bases. CDR3 amino acids: CAWSTGGNQPQHF. In DNA, the CDR3 is TGTGCCTGGAGCACAGGGGGAAATCAGCCCCAGCATTTT. Using reference TRBV30 and TRBJ1-5 for the parts outside the CDR3, the full variable domain is SQTIHQWPATLVQPVGSPLSLECTVEGTSNPNLYWYRQAAGRGLQLLFYSVGIGQISSEVPQNLSASRPQDRQFILSSKKLLLSDSGFYLCAWSTGGNQPQHFGDGTRLSIL.

The CDR3: CASSEVAPGLMNEKLFF. The CDR3 DNA sequence: TGTGCCAGCAGTGAAGTTGCTCCGGGACTGATGAATGAAAAACTGTTTTTT. This rearrangement joins TRBV2 to TRBJ1-4; D possibly corresponds to TRBD1 (5 bases). V gave up 1 base and J gave up 5 bases, with 17 bases separating them. The CDR3 totals 17 residues. Germline CDR1 reads SNHLY; CDR2 reads FYNNEI.

In DNA, the CDR3 is TGTGCCAGCACCCTTCAGGGGACGGCCGGGGGCTATGGCTACACCTTC. This encodes CASTLQGTAGGYGYTF. The chain is built from TRBV2 and TRBJ1-2, with D tentatively TRBD1 (6 bases). V was clipped by 7 bases and J by 4 bases, with 22 bases between them. This CDR3 has 16 residues. Per the germline V gene, CDR1 is SNHLY and CDR2 is FYNNEI. Supplemented by reference TRBV2 and TRBJ1-2, the full variable domain reads EPEVTQTPSHQVTQMGQEVILRCVPISNHLYFYWYRQILGQKVEFLVSFYNNEISEKSEIFDDQFSVERPDGSNFTLKIRSTKLEDSAMYFCASTLQGTAGGYGYTFGSGTRLTVV.

The rearrangement uses TRBV10-3 and TRBJ2-1, with 8 bases matching TRBD1. CDR1 is ENHRY and CDR2 is SYGVKD in the germline V gene. This CDR3 has 13 amino acids. Trimming cost V 3 bases and J 8 bases; bases outside gene matches: 3. The CDR3 is CAISDQQGDEQFF. The CDR3 bases are TGTGCCATCAGTGATCAACAGGGGGATGAGCAGTTCTTC.

This clone is medium-sized in the sample. The chain has TRBV12-5 and TRBJ1-2; TRBD1 aligns across 8 bases. This CDR3 contains 13 residues. Germline values: CDR1 LGHNT, CDR2 FRNRAP. The ends lost 6 bases at V and 5 bases at J; junction bases unmatched: 5. The CDR3 protein is CASGGQEFYGYTF. DNA for the CDR3: TGTGCTAGTGGGGGACAGGAGTTTTATGGCTACACCTTC.

The rearrangement uses TRBV30 and TRBJ2-3; 12 bases align to TRBD2. The V segment lost 2 bases and the J segment 4 bases; nucleotides outside the gene matches: 10. This CDR3 contains 17 residues. The germline V gene has CDR1 GTSNPN and CDR2 SVGIG (reference sequence). The CDR3 loop reads CAWSPLQTSGSADTQYF. The CDR3 DNA is TGTGCCTGGAGTCCCCTCCAGACTAGCGGGAGCGCAGATACGCAGTATTTT. Supplemented by reference TRBV30 and TRBJ2-3, the full variable domain reads SQTIHQWPATLVQPVGSPLSLECTVEGTSNPNLYWYRQAAGRGLQLLFYSVGIGQISSEVPQNLSASRPQDRQFILSSKKLLLSDSGFYLCAWSPLQTSGSADTQYFGPGTRLTVL.

This chain links TRBV12-5 with TRBJ2-5, with 12 bases aligning to TRBD2. Germline assignment: CDR1 LGHNT and CDR2 FRNRAP. This CDR3 spans 16 amino acids. After removal of 1 base from V and 7 bases from J, the junction contained 7 bases not matched to a gene. CDR3 nucleotides: TGTGCTAGTGGTTTGGGACTAGCGGGAGCGTCAGCGACCCAGTACTTC. Amino acid sequence: CASGLGLAGASATQYF.

The chain has TRBV4-1 and TRBJ2-5; D is perhaps TRBD1 (6 bases). V lost 3 bases to trimming and J lost 0 bases, with 11 bases between them. There are 15 residues in the CDR3. CDR1 MGHRA and CDR2 YSYEKL come from the germline V gene. In DNA, the CDR3 is TGCGCCAGCAGCCACCTCGGACAGAACCAAGAGACCCAGTACTTC. It is translated as CASSHLGQNQETQYF.